The 16 T cell receptor beta chains below were found in one sample sequenced in a study of blood T cell repertoires in COVID-19. Data came from immunoSEQ multiplex PCR; TCRdb stores just in-frame clones and leaves some out. The top ten hold around 6.3% of the sample, which has some 380,000 clones, nearly 90% seen once. The sample consisted of peripheral blood. These receptors came from a man aged 18 to 29 with active or convalescent COVID-19.

The rearrangement joins TRBV19 to TRBJ2-7, with 8 bases matching TRBD2. Germline-derived CDR1 and CDR2 are LNHDA and SQIVND (reference sequence). This CDR3 is built from 14 residues. The V and J ends lost 6 bases and 1 base, in that order; junction bases with no gene match: 5. The CDR3 nucleotides read TGTGCCAGTAGCTTGGTAGCGGGGTCCTACGAGCAGTACTTC. Encoded protein: CASSLVAGSYEQYF.

The chain couples TRBV18 to TRBJ2-2; 12 positions match TRBD2. The length of the CDR3 is 16 residues. In germline, CDR1 is KGHSH, CDR2 LQKENI. The J segment lost 1 base and the V segment lost 7 bases, leaving 4 bases of the junction unmatched. The CDR3 bases are TGTGCCAGCTTAGGACTAGCGGGACAGAACACCGGGGAGCTGTTTTTT. Protein product: CASLGLAGQNTGELFF.

The chain uses TRBV7-3 and TRBJ2-5, with 10 bases identical to TRBD2. CDR1 is SGHTA, CDR2 FQGTGA, per germline. The CDR3 runs to 14 residues. The V gene end was trimmed by 4 bases and the J gene end by 5 bases; junction bases not matched to a gene: 4. The CDR3 here is CASSSGTSVETQYF. Here the CDR3 DNA reads TGTGCCAGCAGCTCCGGGACTAGCGTGGAGACCCAGTACTTC.

Regarding this clone: The same CDR3 arises from other DNA sequences in this sample as well. V is TRBV6-5 and J is TRBJ2-7, with a weak D call TRBD1 (6 bases). In germline, CDR1 is MNHEY, CDR2 SVGAGI. The CDR3 extends over 11 amino acids. V was cut by 7 bases and J by 3 bases, with 7 bases left in between. The CDR3 DNA reads TGTGCCAGCAAACAGGGCTACGAGCAGTACTTC. This translates into CASKQGYEQYF.

The chain uses TRBV10-2 and TRBJ1-2; the D gene is possibly TRBD1 (5 bases). V lost 0 bases to trimming and J lost 6 bases, with 11 bases between them. Germline CDR1 WSHSY, CDR2 SAAADI. The CDR3 has 14 residues. For the CDR3, the DNA is TGCGCCAGCAGTGAGTCCGGCAGGGTGCATGGCTACACCTTC. This sequence encodes CASSESGRVHGYTF.

The V and J genes are TRBV6-5 and TRBJ1-1, with D uncertain. The ends were cut back, 3 bases at V and 4 bases at J, with 3 bases in the middle. The CDR3 loop spans 11 amino acids. Germline V gene data show CDR1 as MNHEY and CDR2 as SVGAGI. The CDR3 reads CASSYLTEAFF. The CDR3 coding sequence is TGTGCCAGCAGTTATCTCACTGAAGCTTTCTTT.

V is TRBV6-2 or TRBV6-3 and J is TRBJ1-2, with D perhaps matching TRBD1 (6 bases). V was clipped by 2 bases and J by 2 bases, with 6 bases between them. CDR1 and CDR2 from the germline V gene are MNHEY and SVGEGT. This CDR3 has 13 amino acids. The CDR3 DNA sequence: TGTGCCAGCAGTTACCAGGGGAACTATGGCTACACCTTC. Translated, it gives CASSYQGNYGYTF.

The rearrangement links TRBV5-1 to TRBJ2-2; possible D gene TRBD2, 6 bases. Germline loops: CDR1 SGHRS, CDR2 YFSETQ. V was trimmed by 4 bases and J by 0 bases, leaving 13 bases between them. The CDR3 has 16 amino acids. The CDR3 protein is CASSEDYYTNTGELFF. In nucleotides, the CDR3 is TGCGCCAGCAGCGAGGACTACTATACGAACACCGGGGAGCTGTTTTTT. Together with reference TRBV5-1 and TRBJ2-2, the CDR3 gives the full variable domain: KAGVTQTPRYLIKTRGQQVTLSCSPISGHRSVSWYQQTPGQGLQFLFEYFSETQRNKGNFPGRFSGRQFSNSRSEMNVSTLELGDSALYLCASSEDYYTNTGELFFGEGSRLTVL.

The chain uses TRBV4-1 and TRBJ2-7; D may be TRBD2 (6 bases). Trimming cost V 8 bases and J 3 bases, with 11 bases left between them. The CDR3 extends over 12 amino acids. CDR1 is MGHRA, CDR2 YSYEKL, per germline. The CDR3 loop is CASQPDYYEQYF. The CDR3 nucleotides read TGCGCCAGCCAACCGGACTACTACGAGCAGTACTTC.

This clone has just a few counts. This chain uses TRBV4-3 with TRBJ1-5; no clear D gene. Germline V gene sequence: CDR1 LGHNA, CDR2 YSLEER. The V and J ends lost 2 bases and 5 bases respectively, with 13 bases between them. The CDR3 has 15 amino acids. The CDR3 region is CASSQSTQSYQPQHF. The DNA for the CDR3 is TGCGCCAGCAGCCAAAGTACGCAGTCCTATCAGCCCCAGCATTTT.

This chain joins TRBV4-2 and TRBJ2-7; tentatively, D is TRBD2 (5 bases). Germline-derived CDR1 and CDR2 are LGHNA and YNFKEQ. The CDR3 is 16 amino acids. V lost 4 bases to trimming and J lost 2 bases, with 18 bases between them. The CDR3 DNA sequence: TGTGCCAGCAGCCCAGCGGTGGCGGCCACCGCCTACGAGCAGTACTTC. It is translated as CASSPAVAATAYEQYF.

This clone occurred many times. The chain employs TRBV25-1 and TRBJ1-2, with TRBD1 matching over 10 bases. CDR1 MGHDK and CDR2 SYGVNS come from the germline V gene. J lost 7 bases, V lost 7 bases, and 3 bases had no gene match. The CDR3 length is 12 residues. The CDR3 coding sequence is TGTGCCAGCACTGGACAGGGGGGTGGCTACACCTTC. Residues: CASTGQGGGYTF.

This clone came up a few times. The chain is built from TRBV5-1 and TRBJ1-5; 8 nucleotides agree with TRBD1. V shed 4 bases, J shed 5 bases, and the junction held 5 bases outside the gene matches. The germline V gene has CDR1 SGHRS and CDR2 YFSETQ. CDR3 length: 14 amino acids. The DNA of the CDR3 is TGCGCCAGCAGCGTGGGGACAGGATATCAGCCCCAGCATTTT. This codes for CASSVGTGYQPQHF.

For the CDR3, the DNA is TGTGCCAGCTCACCTATCCCGGGACAGGGAACAGATACGCAGTATTTT. Translating gives CASSPIPGQGTDTQYF. The gene calls are TRBV18 and TRBJ2-3; TRBD1 matches 9 bases. The CDR3 runs to 16 residues. The germline V gene has CDR1 KGHSH and CDR2 LQKENI. With V trimmed by 3 bases and J by 3 bases, 7 bases remained unmatched.

This clone qualifies as medium-sized. The sample contains more than one DNA sequence encoding this CDR3. The J gene is TRBJ2-7, the V gene TRBV4-3; tentatively, D is TRBD1 (6 bases). The CDR3 is made up of 15 amino acids. Germline loops: CDR1 LGHNA, CDR2 YSLEER. V was pared by 0 bases and J by 4 bases, with 13 bases between. The CDR3 loop is CASSQDIGTLYEQYF. CDR3 DNA: TGCGCCAGCAGCCAAGATATTGGGACACTGTACGAGCAGTACTTC.

The chain recombines TRBV7-9 with TRBJ1-1; 8 nucleotides match TRBD1. The ends lost 5 bases at V and 4 bases at J; junction bases unmatched: 15. Looked up from germline, CDR1 is SEHNR and CDR2 is FQNEAQ (reference sequence). The CDR3 length is 17 residues. The CDR3 loop reads CASSDGPRQGWATEAFF. The CDR3 coding sequence is TGTGCCAGCAGCGACGGACCGAGACAGGGGTGGGCCACTGAAGCTTTCTTT.